This T cell receptor beta chain was sequenced for a study of vaccination and CD4 T cells after COVID-19. An Oncomine TCR Beta short-read assay was used to sequence the DNA from cultured CD4+ T cells. Each CDR3 protein is one row after TCRdb ran MiXCR on the PCR reads. The table has roughly 13,000 distinct CDR3 sequences, roughly 27% seen once. About this clonotype itself: Antigen unknown.

Treatment given: 10-day PBMC culture with coronavirus spike peptide pools or control peptides (ViraFEST assay). The sequencing used CD4+ T cells from blood, cultured in vitro, collected before SARS-CoV-2 vaccination. This TCR derives from a human donor who received a COVID-19 vaccine.

In nucleotides, the CDR3 is TGTGCCAGCAGTTCAGGGTCCCTCATGAACACTGAAGCTTTCTTT. This encodes CASSSGSLMNTEAFF. This chain uses TRBV27 with TRBJ1-1; D perhaps matches TRBD1 (5 bases). The V end was cut by 4 bases, the J end by 0 bases, with 12 bases between. Germline V gives CDR1 MNHEY, CDR2 SMNVEV (reference sequence). The CDR3 is made up of 15 amino acids.